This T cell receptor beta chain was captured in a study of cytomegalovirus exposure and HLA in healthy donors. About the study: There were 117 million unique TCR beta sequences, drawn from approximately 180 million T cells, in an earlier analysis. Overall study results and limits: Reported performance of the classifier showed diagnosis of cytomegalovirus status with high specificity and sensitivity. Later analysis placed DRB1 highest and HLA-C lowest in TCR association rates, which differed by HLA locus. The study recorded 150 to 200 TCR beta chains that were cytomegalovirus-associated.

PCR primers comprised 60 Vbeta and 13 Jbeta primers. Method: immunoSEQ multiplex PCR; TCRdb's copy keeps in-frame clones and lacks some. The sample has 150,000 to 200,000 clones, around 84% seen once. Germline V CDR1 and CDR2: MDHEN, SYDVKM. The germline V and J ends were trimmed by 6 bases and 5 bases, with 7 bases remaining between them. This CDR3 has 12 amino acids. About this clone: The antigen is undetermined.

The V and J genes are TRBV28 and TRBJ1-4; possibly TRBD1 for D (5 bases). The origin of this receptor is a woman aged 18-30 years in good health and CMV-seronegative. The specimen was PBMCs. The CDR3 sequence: CASRRGNEKLFF. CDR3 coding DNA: TGTGCCAGCAGAAGGGGAAATGAAAAACTGTTTTTT.